This is a list of T cell receptor beta chains from one sample in a study of CD8+ T cells in alopecia areata. The table came from immunoSEQ multiplex PCR; TCRdb's copy has only in-frame clones and leaves some out. Of about 260,000 clones in the sample, over 45% are singletons; the top ten hold more than 0.85%. The source was CD4+ T cells sorted from blood, collected between weeks 51 and 54, from a patient treated with tofacitinib. These receptors all stem from a human donor with alopecia areata. Both conserved end residues are part of each CDR3. Each record gives: clone size, V gene, J gene, D gene, CDR3 protein, CDR3 DNA. D genes are given only for firm matches. Expanded clones get a size class; other rows say once, few or many, or leave the size out.

>few|TRBV30|TRBJ1-2|TRBD1
CAWSRQGAGGYTF
TGTGCCTGGAGTCGGCAGGGGGCTGGCGGCTACACCTTC
>few|TRBV6-1|TRBJ1-6|TRBD1
CASTFRDRDSPLHF
TGTGCCAGCACGTTCAGGGACAGGGATTCACCCCTCCACTTT
>-|TRBV2|TRBJ2-1|-
CASRWSGSYNEQFF
TGTGCCAGCAGGTGGAGTGGGTCCTACAATGAGCAGTTCTTC
>-|TRBV7-9|TRBJ1-5|TRBD1
CASSLGTGGLNQPQHF
TGTGCCAGCAGCTTAGGGACAGGGGGTCTCAATCAGCCCCAGCATTTT
>-|TRBV2|TRBJ2-7|-
CASSETPVGGGEQYF
TGTGCCAGCAGTGAAACTCCTGTTGGCGGCGGCGAGCAGTACTTC
>-|TRBV11-2|TRBJ1-2|TRBD1
CASSYTGTGYDGYTF
TGTGCCAGCAGCTATACCGGGACAGGGTATGATGGCTACACCTTC
>-|TRBV5-6|TRBJ1-3|-
CASSLVLSSGNTIYF
TGTGCCAGCAGCTTGGTGCTCTCCTCTGGAAACACCATATATTTT
>-|TRBV30|TRBJ2-1|-
CAWGGQVSSYNEQFF
TGTGCCTGGGGGGGGCAGGTTAGCTCCTACAATGAGCAGTTCTTC
>-|TRBV4-3|TRBJ2-5|-
CASSQERKGTQYF
TGCGCCAGCAGCCAAGAGAGGAAAGGGACCCAGTACTTC
>-|TRBV27|TRBJ1-1|-
CASSPGQGRTEAFF
TGTGCCAGCAGCCCCGGCCAGGGACGGACTGAAGCTTTCTTT